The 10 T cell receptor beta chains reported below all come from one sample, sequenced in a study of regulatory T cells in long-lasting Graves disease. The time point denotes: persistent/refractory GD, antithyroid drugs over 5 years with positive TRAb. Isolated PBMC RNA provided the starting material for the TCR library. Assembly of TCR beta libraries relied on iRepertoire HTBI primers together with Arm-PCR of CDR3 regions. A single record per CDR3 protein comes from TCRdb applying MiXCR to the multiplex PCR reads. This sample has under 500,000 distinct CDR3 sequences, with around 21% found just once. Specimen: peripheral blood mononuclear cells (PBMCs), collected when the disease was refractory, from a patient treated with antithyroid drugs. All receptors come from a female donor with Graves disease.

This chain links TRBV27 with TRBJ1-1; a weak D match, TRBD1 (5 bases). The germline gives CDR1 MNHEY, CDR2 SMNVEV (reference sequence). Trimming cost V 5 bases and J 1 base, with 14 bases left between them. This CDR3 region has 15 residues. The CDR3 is CASSGSGRSNTEAFF. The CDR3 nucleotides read TGTGCCAGCAGTGGGTCGGGACGTTCGAACACTGAAGCTTTCTTT.

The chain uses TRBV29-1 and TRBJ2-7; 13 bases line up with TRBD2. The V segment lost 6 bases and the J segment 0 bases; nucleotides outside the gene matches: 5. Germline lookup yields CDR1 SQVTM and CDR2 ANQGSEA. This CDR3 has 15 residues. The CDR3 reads CSVGGLAGLSYEQYF. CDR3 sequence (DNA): TGCAGCGTAGGGGGACTAGCGGGACTCTCCTACGAGCAGTACTTC.

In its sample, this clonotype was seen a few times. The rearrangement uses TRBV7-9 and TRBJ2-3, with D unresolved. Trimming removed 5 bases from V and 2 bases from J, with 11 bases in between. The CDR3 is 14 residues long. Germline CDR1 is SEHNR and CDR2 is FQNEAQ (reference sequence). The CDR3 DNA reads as TGTGCCAGCAGCCCCCTGGTTAACACAGATACGCAGTATTTT. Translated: CASSPLVNTDTQYF.

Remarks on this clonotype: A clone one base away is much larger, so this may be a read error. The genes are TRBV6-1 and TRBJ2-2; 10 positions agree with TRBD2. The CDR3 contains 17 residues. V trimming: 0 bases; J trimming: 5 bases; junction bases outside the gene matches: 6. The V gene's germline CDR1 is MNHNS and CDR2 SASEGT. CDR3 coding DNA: TGTGCCAGCAGTGAAGCGTACCAGCGGGGGGGGACCGGGGAGCTGTTTTTT. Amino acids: CASSEAYQRGGTGELFF.

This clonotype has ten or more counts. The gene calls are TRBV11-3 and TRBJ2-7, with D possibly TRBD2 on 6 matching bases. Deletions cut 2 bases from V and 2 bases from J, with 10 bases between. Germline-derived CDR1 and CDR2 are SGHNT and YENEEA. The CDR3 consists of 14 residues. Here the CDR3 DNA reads TGTGCCAGCAGCTTAACAGCGGGCGCCTACGAGCAGTACTTC. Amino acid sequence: CASSLTAGAYEQYF.

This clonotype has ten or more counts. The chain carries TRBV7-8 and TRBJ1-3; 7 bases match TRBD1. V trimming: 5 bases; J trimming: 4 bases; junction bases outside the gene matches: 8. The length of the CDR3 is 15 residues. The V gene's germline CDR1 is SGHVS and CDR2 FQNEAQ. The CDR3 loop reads CASSEYRGPGNTIYF. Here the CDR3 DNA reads TGTGCCAGCAGCGAATACAGGGGCCCGGGAAACACCATATATTTT.

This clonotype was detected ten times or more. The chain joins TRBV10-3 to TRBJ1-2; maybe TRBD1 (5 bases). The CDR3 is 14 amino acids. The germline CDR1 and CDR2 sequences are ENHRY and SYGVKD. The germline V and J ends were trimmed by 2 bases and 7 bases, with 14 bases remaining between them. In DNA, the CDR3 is TGTGCCATCAGTGAGAGGCAGGGAGGCGCTGGCTACACCTTC. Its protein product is CAISERQGGAGYTF.

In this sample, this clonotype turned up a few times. CDR3 sequence reads: CASSIPRGGGHNEQFF. The CDR3 DNA reads as TGTGCCAGTAGTATACCGAGGGGGGGCGGACACAATGAGCAGTTCTTC. V gene TRBV19 combines with J gene TRBJ2-1; TRBD2 might be the D (7 bases). CDR1 is LNHDA and CDR2 is SQIVND in the germline V gene (reference sequence). The CDR3 totals 16 residues. Trimming removed 2 bases from V and 5 bases from J, with 16 bases in between.

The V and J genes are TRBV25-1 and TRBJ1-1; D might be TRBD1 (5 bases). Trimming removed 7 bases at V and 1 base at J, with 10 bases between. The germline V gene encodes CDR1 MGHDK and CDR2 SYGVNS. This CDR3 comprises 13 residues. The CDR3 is CASTFGGNTEAFF. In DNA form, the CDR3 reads TGTGCCAGCACATTCGGGGGGAACACTGAAGCTTTCTTT.

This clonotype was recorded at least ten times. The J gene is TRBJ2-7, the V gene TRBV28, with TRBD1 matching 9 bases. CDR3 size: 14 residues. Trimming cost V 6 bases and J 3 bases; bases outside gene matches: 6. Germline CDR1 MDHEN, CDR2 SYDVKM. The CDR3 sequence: CASRGTGSIYEQYF. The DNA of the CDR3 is TGTGCCAGCAGGGGGACAGGGAGTATCTACGAGCAGTACTTC.